The 27 T cell receptor beta chains listed next were all sequenced from one sample in a study of T cells after yellow fever vaccination. One entry per CDR3 protein, called by TCRdb with MiXCR from the 5' RACE reads. The sample has some 120,000 distinct CDR3 sequences; 8.4% are singletons. This material consisted of CD8+ T cells sorted from PBMCs, taken 45 days after the yellow fever booster vaccination. The receptor source for this set is a man aged 25 to 45 who received the YFV17D yellow fever vaccine.

There are a few counts of this clonotype. DNA for the CDR3: TGTGCCAGCAGTTCCGAATCCTACGAGCAGTACTTC. Translation gives CASSSESYEQYF. The chain joins TRBV27 to TRBJ2-7; D not certain. CDR3 length: 12 amino acids. Trimming took 4 bases from V and 1 from J, leaving 5 bases between them. The V gene's germline CDR1 is MNHEY and CDR2 SMNVEV (reference sequence).

This clonotype came up many times. J is TRBJ1-5 and V is TRBV28; possibly TRBD1 for D (6 bases). Germline CDR1 reads MDHEN; CDR2 reads SYDVKM. CDR3 length equals 15 residues. V lost 2 bases, J lost 2 bases, and 10 bases lay in between. The DNA for the CDR3 is TGTGCCAGCAGTTTACGGGGGGCTGGCAATCAGCCCCAGCATTTT. It is translated as CASSLRGAGNQPQHF. The full variable domain, with the rest looked up from reference TRBV28 and TRBJ1-5, is DVKVTQSSRYLVKRTGEKVFLECVQDMDHENMFWYRQDPGLGLRLIYFSYDVKMKEKGDIPEGYSVSREKKERFSLILESASTNQTSMYLCASSLRGAGNQPQHFGDGTRLSIL.

This clonotype has a count of ten or more. The chain combines TRBV12-3 or TRBV12-4 with TRBJ2-7; 13 bases match TRBD2. After removal of 5 bases from V and 4 bases from J, the junction contained 8 bases not matched to a gene. The length of the CDR3 is 16 residues. The CDR3 is CASSATGLAGVYEQYF. CDR3 nucleotide sequence: TGTGCCAGCAGTGCTACAGGACTAGCGGGAGTATACGAGCAGTACTTC.

With respect to this clonotype: A much larger clone sits a single nucleotide away, making a read error possible. This rearrangement joins TRBV7-2 to TRBJ2-7; 10 positions match TRBD1. V lost 5 bases to trimming and J lost 8 bases; unmatched junction nucleotides: 12. CDR1 is SGHTA and CDR2 is FQGNSA in the germline V gene. The CDR3 contains 15 residues. This CDR3 is CASSPADRGIYKQYF. The CDR3 DNA sequence: TGTGCCAGCAGCCCGGCGGACAGGGGGATTTACAAGCAGTACTTC.

This clonotype was seen ten or more times. The chain recombines TRBV6-2 or TRBV6-3 with TRBJ2-2; a possible D gene is TRBD2 (6 bases). CDR1 and CDR2 from the germline V gene are MNHEY and SVGEGT. This CDR3 is built from 18 residues. V shed 0 bases and J shed 0 bases, with 14 bases lying between them. CDR3 nucleotide sequence: TGTGCCAGCAGTTACTCCCCTCGGGGAGGCTCGAACACCGGGGAGCTGTTTTTT. As protein: CASSYSPRGGSNTGELFF.

Of note for this clonotype: A much larger clone lies one base from this, so it may be a read error. V usage is TRBV9 and J usage is TRBJ2-7; tentative D call: TRBD1 (6 bases). With 0 bases removed from V and 3 bases from J, the gap between germline ends came to 10 bases. Germline V CDR1 and CDR2: SGDLS, YYNGEE. CDR3 length equals 14 residues. The CDR3 loop is CASSVEDSNYEQYF. The CDR3 bases are TGTGCCAGCAGCGTAGAGGACAGTAACTACGAGCAGTACTTC.

For the CDR3, the DNA is TGTGCCTGGAGTGTAGACCCGGATACGCAGTATTTT. It specifies CAWSVDPDTQYF. The rearrangement uses TRBV30 and TRBJ2-3; no firm D call. There are 12 residues in the CDR3. The germline V and J ends were trimmed by 0 bases and 6 bases, with 7 bases remaining between them. In germline, CDR1 is GTSNPN, CDR2 SVGIG (reference sequence).

This clonotype was observed at least ten times. The rearrangement uses TRBV20-1 and TRBJ2-7, with a tentative D call TRBD1 (5 bases). This CDR3 is built from 13 residues. The V gene lost 2 bases and the J gene lost 2 bases, with 10 bases spanning the gap. Germline values: CDR1 DFQATT, CDR2 SNEGSKA (reference sequence). CDR3 region: CSARSSQAYEQYF. In DNA form, the CDR3 reads TGCAGTGCTAGATCCTCACAGGCCTACGAGCAGTACTTC.

This clonotype has ten or more counts. This CDR3 reads CSARDPNRASPETQYF. In DNA, the CDR3 is TGCAGTGCTAGAGACCCAAACAGGGCCAGTCCAGAGACCCAGTACTTC. The V and J genes are TRBV20-1 and TRBJ2-5; possible D gene TRBD1, 6 bases. The CDR3 covers 16 residues. V lost 0 bases and J 4 bases, leaving 18 bases between the germline ends. CDR1 and CDR2 (germline): DFQATT, SNEGSKA (reference sequence).

This clonotype showed up just a few times. The rearrangement joins TRBV6-2 or TRBV6-3 to TRBJ1-5; perhaps TRBD1 as D (5 bases). Germline values: CDR1 MNHEY, CDR2 SVGEGT. This CDR3 contains 16 residues. V lost 0 bases to trimming and J lost 2 bases, with 11 bases between them. CDR3 sequence reads: CASSYSRGSGNQPQHF. The DNA for the CDR3 is TGTGCCAGCAGTTACTCAAGGGGTTCGGGCAATCAGCCCCAGCATTTT.

This clonotype has a count of ten or more. CDR3 protein: CSVEGGAGPGGYRYTF. The CDR3 DNA sequence: TGCAGCGTTGAAGGGGGGGCAGGGCCTGGGGGATATCGCTACACCTTC. J is TRBJ1-2 and V is TRBV29-1, with D perhaps TRBD1 (6 bases). CDR3 size: 16 residues. The V gene lost 1 base and the J gene lost 9 bases, with 24 bases spanning the gap. The germline CDR1 and CDR2 sequences are SQVTM and ANQGSEA.

This clonotype was observed at least ten times. The chain employs TRBV12-3 or TRBV12-4 and TRBJ1-5, with 8 nucleotides matching TRBD1. This CDR3 contains 14 residues. The V segment lost 0 bases and the J segment 7 bases; nucleotides outside the gene matches: 2. CDR3 sequence (DNA): TGTGCCAGCAGTTTAGCACAGGGGGTACAGCCCCAGCATTTT. Its translation is CASSLAQGVQPQHF.

This chain uses TRBV14 with TRBJ2-1; D uncertain. V dropped 1 base and J dropped 2 bases, with 3 bases sitting between them. This CDR3 is 13 amino acids long. The germline V gene encodes CDR1 SGHDN and CDR2 FVKESK. CDR3: CASSQVTYNEQFF. CDR3 nucleotide sequence: TGTGCCAGCAGCCAAGTAACCTACAATGAGCAGTTCTTC.

This clonotype has at least ten counts. The V gene is TRBV7-9, the J gene TRBJ2-1; D uncertain. This CDR3 has 12 amino acids. Germline V gene lookup returns CDR1 SEHNR and CDR2 FQNEAQ (reference sequence). The V end was cut by 4 bases, the J end by 6 bases, with 7 bases between. CDR3 region: CASSSGTNEQFF. DNA of the CDR3: TGTGCCAGCAGCTCCGGTACCAATGAGCAGTTCTTC.

The rearrangement uses TRBV4-3 and TRBJ2-2; the D gene is possibly TRBD1 (5 bases). Germline V gene lookup returns CDR1 LGHNA and CDR2 YSLEER. Trimming took 1 base from V and 6 from J, leaving 15 bases between them. The CDR3 runs 16 residues. The CDR3 reads CASSQVLQGKAGELFF. CDR3 DNA sequence: TGCGCCAGCAGCCAAGTACTGCAGGGAAAAGCCGGGGAGCTGTTTTTT.

Details on this clonotype: This could be a read error, since a much larger clone is one nucleotide away. This chain joins TRBV9 and TRBJ2-7; 9 bases align to TRBD2. The J segment lost 4 bases and the V segment lost 2 bases, leaving 10 bases of the junction unmatched. The CDR3 spans 16 residues. The germline CDR1 and CDR2 sequences are SGDLS and YYNGEE. Here the CDR3 reads CASSVGRLAVVYEQYF. CDR3 nucleotide sequence: TGTGCCAGCAGCGTGGGGAGACTAGCGGTAGTTTACGAGCAGTACTTC.

This clonotype was observed a few times. The V and J genes are TRBV29-1 and TRBJ2-1; D call uncertain. Germline V gene data show CDR1 as SQVTM and CDR2 as ANQGSEA. This CDR3 has 13 residues. The V end was cut by 3 bases, the J end by 7 bases, with 13 bases between. CDR3 coding DNA: TGCAGCGTTGATGAGACCAGTGGTAATGAGCAGTTCTTC. Residues: CSVDETSGNEQFF.

This clonotype was recorded many times. The chain is built from TRBV2 and TRBJ2-7, with a tentative D call TRBD1 (6 bases). The CDR3 has 14 amino acids. Trimming left V 6 bases short and J 3 bases short, with 15 bases between. CDR1 and CDR2 (germline): SNHLY, FYNNEI. CDR3 nucleotides: TGTGCCAGCAGGGGACACGGTTATGGCTACGAGCAGTACTTC. Protein sequence: CASRGHGYGYEQYF.

This clonotype was seen repeatedly, ten times or more. Here the CDR3 DNA reads TGTGCCAGCAGTTTATTAGGGTCTCATGAGCAGTTCTTC. Protein: CASSLLGSHEQFF. V is TRBV27 and J is TRBJ2-1; D call uncertain. Germline-derived CDR1 and CDR2 are MNHEY and SMNVEV (reference sequence). V lost 1 base to trimming and J lost 8 bases, with 9 bases between them. This CDR3 spans 13 amino acids.

This clonotype appeared many times. The chain combines TRBV12-3 or TRBV12-4 with TRBJ2-7, with D possibly being TRBD1 (5 bases). CDR3 length: 13 amino acids. The V and J ends lost 1 base and 5 bases respectively, with 9 bases between them. In DNA form, the CDR3 reads TGTGCCAGCAGTTTAGGGCAGGGCCACGAGCAGTACTTC. Its translation: CASSLGQGHEQYF.

This clonotype was picked up a small number of times. V and J are TRBV10-3 and TRBJ1-5; D might be TRBD1 (6 bases). Germline CDR1 is ENHRY and CDR2 is SYGVKD. The CDR3 runs 15 residues. The V end lost 2 bases, the J end lost 6 bases, and 14 bases lay between the germline ends. CDR3 coding DNA: TGTGCCATCAGTGAGACGGACAGAGGGGGTCAGCCCCAGCATTTT. It is translated as CAISETDRGGQPQHF.

This clonotype was found many times. The rearrangement uses TRBV9 and TRBJ2-5; 7 nucleotides agree with TRBD2. J lost 1 base, V lost 2 bases, and 5 bases had no gene match. There are 15 residues in the CDR3. Germline-derived CDR1 and CDR2 are SGDLS and YYNGEE. The CDR3 sequence is CASSVGGALQETQYF. The CDR3 coding sequence is TGTGCCAGCAGCGTGGGAGGGGCCCTCCAAGAGACCCAGTACTTC.

This clonotype has ten or more counts. The rearrangement joins TRBV12-3 or TRBV12-4 to TRBJ2-7, with 16 bases aligning to TRBD2. With 5 bases clipped from V and 6 bases from J, the junction kept 1 base outside the gene matches. CDR3 length: 14 residues. The DNA of the CDR3 is TGTGCCAGCAGTGGGACTAGCGGGAGGGGCGAGCAGTACTTC. Its protein is CASSGTSGRGEQYF.

This clonotype occurred many times. This chain links TRBV9 with TRBJ2-4; a weak D match, TRBD2 (5 bases). V lost 8 bases, J lost 6 bases, and 27 bases lay in between. This CDR3 region has 17 residues. CDR1 is SGDLS and CDR2 is YYNGEE in the germline V gene. The CDR3 region is CASSRAALPGLRNIQYF. DNA for the CDR3: TGTGCCAGTTCTCGAGCGGCATTACCCGGGCTACGAAACATTCAGTACTTC.

About this clonotype itself: A read error may be the cause here, since a much bigger clone is one base away. The chain uses TRBV20-1 and TRBJ1-1; D is undetermined. The germline CDR1 and CDR2 sequences are DFQATT and SNEGSKA (reference sequence). The CDR3 has 12 amino acids. Between the trimmed V and J ends, which lost 1 base and 6 bases, there was a span of 9 bases. The CDR3 DNA follows: TGCAGTGCTAGAGGAGAAGTGGCTGAAGCTTTCTTT. Residues: CSARGEVAEAFF.

This rearrangement joins TRBV6-2 or TRBV6-3 to TRBJ2-1; weak D call: TRBD2 (6 bases). CDR3 length: 13 amino acids. V gave up 5 bases and J gave up 6 bases, with 11 bases separating them. CDR1 and CDR2 from the germline V gene are MNHEY and SVGEGT. The chain's CDR3 is CASSRLGGNEQFF. The DNA of the CDR3 is TGTGCCAGCAGTCGACTGGGGGGCAATGAGCAGTTCTTC.

CDR3: CASSQGTYPTYEQYF. The DNA of the CDR3 is TGTGCCAGCAGCCAAGGCACCTACCCTACCTACGAGCAGTACTTC. The chain carries TRBV14 and TRBJ2-7; D uncertain. Germline-derived CDR1 and CDR2 are SGHDN and FVKESK. Between the trimmed V and J ends, which lost 1 base and 2 bases, there was a span of 12 bases. The CDR3 loop spans 15 amino acids. The complete variable domain, with remaining parts taken from reference TRBV14 and TRBJ2-7, reads EAGVTQFPSHSVIEKGQTVTLRCDPISGHDNLYWYRRVMGKEIKFLLHFVKESKQDESGMPNNRFLAERTGGTYSTLKVQPAELEDSGVYFCASSQGTYPTYEQYFGPGTRLTVT.